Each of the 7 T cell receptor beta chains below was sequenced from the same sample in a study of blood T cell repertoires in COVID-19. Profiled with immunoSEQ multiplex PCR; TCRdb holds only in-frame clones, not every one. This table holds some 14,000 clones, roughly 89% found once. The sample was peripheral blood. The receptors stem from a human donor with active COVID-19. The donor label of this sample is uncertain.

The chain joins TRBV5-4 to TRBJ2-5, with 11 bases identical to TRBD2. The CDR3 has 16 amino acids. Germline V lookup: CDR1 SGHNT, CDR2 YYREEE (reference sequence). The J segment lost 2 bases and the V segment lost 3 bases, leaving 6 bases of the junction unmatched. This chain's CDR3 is CASSSPLAGGQETQYF. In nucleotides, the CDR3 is TGTGCCAGCAGCTCCCCTCTAGCGGGGGGACAAGAGACCCAGTACTTC.

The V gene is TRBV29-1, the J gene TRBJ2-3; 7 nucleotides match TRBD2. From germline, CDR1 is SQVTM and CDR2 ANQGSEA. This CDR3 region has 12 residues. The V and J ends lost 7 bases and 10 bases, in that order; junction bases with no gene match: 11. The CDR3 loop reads CSAGGMSGAQYF. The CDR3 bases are TGCAGCGCCGGCGGTATGAGCGGGGCGCAGTATTTT.

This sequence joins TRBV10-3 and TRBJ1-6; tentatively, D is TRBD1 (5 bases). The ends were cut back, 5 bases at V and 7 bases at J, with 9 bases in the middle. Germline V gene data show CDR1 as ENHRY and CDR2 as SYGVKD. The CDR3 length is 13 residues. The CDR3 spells CAISPGLNSPLHF. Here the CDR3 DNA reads TGTGCCATCAGTCCAGGGCTGAATTCACCCCTCCACTTT.

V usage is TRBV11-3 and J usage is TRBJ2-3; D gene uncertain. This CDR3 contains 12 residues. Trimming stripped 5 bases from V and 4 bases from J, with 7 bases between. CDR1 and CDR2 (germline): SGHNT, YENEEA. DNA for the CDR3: TGTGCCAGCAGCCGCGATTCAGATACGCAGTATTTT. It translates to CASSRDSDTQYF.

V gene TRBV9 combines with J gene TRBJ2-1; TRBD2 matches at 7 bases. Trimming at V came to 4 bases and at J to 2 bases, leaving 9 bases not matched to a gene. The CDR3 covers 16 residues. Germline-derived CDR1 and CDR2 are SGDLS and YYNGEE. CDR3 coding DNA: TGTGCCAGCAGCTCCCGGGAGCGGGGAACCTACAATGAGCAGTTCTTC. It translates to CASSSRERGTYNEQFF.

CDR3 sequence reads: CASSQGAPGGSTFF. CDR3 sequence (DNA): TGTGCCAGCAGCCAAGGGGCGCCAGGGGGCTCGACTTTCTTT. The chain joins TRBV14 to TRBJ1-1; 8 bases agree with TRBD1. Germline trimming cut 1 base from V and 12 bases from J; bases unmatched to any gene: 10. This CDR3 is built from 14 residues. Germline CDR1 SGHDN, CDR2 FVKESK.

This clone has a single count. The DNA for the CDR3 is TGTGCCAGCAGCTTAGCTTCAGGAAATCAGCCCCAGCATTTT. Protein: CASSLASGNQPQHF. The rearrangement links TRBV7-9 to TRBJ1-5; D not certain. CDR1 is SEHNR and CDR2 is FQNEAQ in the germline V gene (reference sequence). This CDR3 spans 14 amino acids. V was shortened by 0 bases and J by 4 bases, with 7 bases between the two germline ends.